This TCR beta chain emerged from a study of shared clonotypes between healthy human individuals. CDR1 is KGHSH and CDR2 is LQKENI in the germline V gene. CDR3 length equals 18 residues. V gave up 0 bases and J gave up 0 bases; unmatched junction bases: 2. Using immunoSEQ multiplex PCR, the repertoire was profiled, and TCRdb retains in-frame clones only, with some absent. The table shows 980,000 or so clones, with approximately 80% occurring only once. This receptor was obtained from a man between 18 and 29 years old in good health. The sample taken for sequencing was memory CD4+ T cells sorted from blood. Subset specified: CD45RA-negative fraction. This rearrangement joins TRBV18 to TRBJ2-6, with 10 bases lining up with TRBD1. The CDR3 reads CASSPPGQGPSGANVLTF. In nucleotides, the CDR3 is TGTGCCAGCTCACCACCGGGACAGGGGCCCTCTGGGGCCAACGTCCTGACTTTC.